Listed below are T cell receptor beta chains from one sample, sequenced in a study of glioma-infiltrating T cells after dendritic cell vaccination. Generated by immunoSEQ multiplex PCR, the TCRdb table keeps only in-frame clones and is missing some. Of 85,000 to 110,000 clones listed, roughly 81% are singletons. Sequences were derived from blood, sampled before dendritic cell vaccination. Receptor source: a human donor with glioblastoma. Each CDR3 is given with its conserved first and last residue. Each record gives: CDR3 protein, CDR3 DNA, D gene, J gene, clone size, V gene. A D gene is named only where the DNA matches it firmly. Only some rows state a clone size, as once, few, many or a class for expanded clones.

CDR3: CASSPTGETDTEAFF; DNA: TGCGCCAGCAGCCCGACAGGGGAAACGGACACTGAAGCTTTCTTT; D: TRBD1; J: TRBJ1-1; size: NA; V: TRBV5-1
CDR3: CASSLEGRAYEQYF; DNA: TGCGCCAGCAGCTTGGAAGGGAGGGCCTACGAGCAGTACTTC; D: TRBD2; J: TRBJ2-7; size: NA; V: TRBV5-1
CDR3: CASSAYRGTGELFF; DNA: TGTGCCAGCAGCGCTTACAGGGGAACCGGGGAGCTGTTTTTT; D: NA; J: TRBJ2-2; size: NA; V: TRBV21-1
CDR3: CASSGTGGAAEQYF; DNA: TGTGCCAGCAGTGGGACAGGGGGCGCCGCCGAGCAGTACTTC; D: TRBD1; J: TRBJ2-7; size: NA; V: TRBV6-1
CDR3: CASSPARGANYGYTF; DNA: TGCGCCAGCAGTCCCGCCAGGGGAGCTAACTATGGCTACACCTTC; D: NA; J: TRBJ1-2; size: NA; V: TRBV4-1
CDR3: CASSLMKGAIAGNTIYF; DNA: TGTGCCAGCAGCTTAATGAAGGGGGCAATAGCTGGAAACACCATATATTTT; D: TRBD1; J: TRBJ1-3; size: NA; V: TRBV7-9
CDR3: CASSEMASSGGRSTDTQYF; DNA: TGTGCCAGCAGTGAAATGGCGTCTAGCGGGGGGAGGAGCACAGATACGCAGTATTTT; D: TRBD2; J: TRBJ2-3; size: NA; V: TRBV6-1
CDR3: CASSSRDSRNSPLHF; DNA: TGTGCCAGCAGCTCAAGGGACAGCCGGAATTCACCCCTCCACTTT; D: TRBD1; J: TRBJ1-6; size: NA; V: TRBV11-1
CDR3: CASSGETETQYF; DNA: TGTGCCAGCAGTGGGGAGACGGAGACCCAGTACTTC; D: NA; J: TRBJ2-5; size: few; V: TRBV2
CDR3: CASDGRSGFRGAQYF; DNA: TGTGCCTCGGACGGAAGGAGTGGCTTCAGGGGTGCGCAGTATTTT; D: NA; J: TRBJ2-3; size: NA; V: TRBV30
CDR3: CAWTNRQRFSYEQYF; DNA: TGTGCCTGGACCAACCGACAGAGGTTCTCCTACGAGCAGTACTTC; D: NA; J: TRBJ2-7; size: NA; V: TRBV30
CDR3: CASSDPNGGHEQFF; DNA: TGTGCCAGCAGTGACCCTAATGGGGGACACGAGCAGTTCTTC; D: NA; J: TRBJ2-1; size: NA; V: TRBV6-1
CDR3: CASSSENRIPSNQPQHF; DNA: TGTGCCAGCAGCTCTGAGAACCGAATCCCCAGCAATCAGCCCCAGCATTTT; D: NA; J: TRBJ1-5; size: once; V: TRBV7-8
CDR3: CASSLRAGAVDEQFF; DNA: TGTGCCAGCAGCCTCCGGGCGGGCGCAGTAGATGAGCAGTTCTTC; D: NA; J: TRBJ2-1; size: NA; V: TRBV7-9
CDR3: CASSMYSKYSNQPQHF; DNA: TGTGCCAGTAGTATGTACAGTAAGTATAGCAATCAGCCCCAGCATTTT; D: NA; J: TRBJ1-5; size: once; V: TRBV19
CDR3: CASSYSRDTEAFF; DNA: TGTGCCAGCAGTTACTCGAGGGACACTGAAGCTTTCTTT; D: NA; J: TRBJ1-1; size: NA; V: TRBV6-6
CDR3: CASSALQGGNSPLHF; DNA: TGTGCCAGCAGCGCCTTGCAGGGTGGCAATTCACCCCTCCACTTT; D: NA; J: TRBJ1-6; size: NA; V: TRBV5-4
CDR3: CASSSSGAPSYNEQFF; DNA: TGTGCCAGCAGCTCTAGCGGGGCCCCCTCCTACAATGAGCAGTTCTTC; D: TRBD2; J: TRBJ2-1; size: NA; V: TRBV11-3
CDR3: CASSPLAGINEQFF; DNA: TGTGCCAGCAGCCCGCTAGCGGGGATTAATGAGCAGTTCTTC; D: TRBD2; J: TRBJ2-1; size: NA; V: TRBV7-2
CDR3: CASSQPGTGDDEQYF; DNA: TGCGCCAGCAGCCAACCCGGGACAGGGGACGACGAGCAGTACTTC; D: TRBD1; J: TRBJ2-7; size: once; V: TRBV5-1
CDR3: CASSHTRGKGNEQYF; DNA: TGTGCCAGCAGTCATACCAGGGGGAAAGGTAACGAGCAGTACTTC; D: TRBD1; J: TRBJ2-7; size: NA; V: TRBV16
CDR3: CASSRGQGAGQPQHF; DNA: TGTGCCAGCTCACGGGGACAGGGGGCTGGGCAGCCCCAGCATTTT; D: TRBD1; J: TRBJ1-5; size: NA; V: TRBV18
CDR3: CASSLYVAGVTDTQYF; DNA: TGTGCCAGCAGCTTGTATGTAGCGGGGGTAACAGATACGCAGTATTTT; D: TRBD2; J: TRBJ2-3; size: NA; V: TRBV5-4
CDR3: CASTVRQGLQPQHF; DNA: TGTGCCAGCACCGTTCGACAGGGACTTCAGCCCCAGCATTTT; D: TRBD1; J: TRBJ1-5; size: NA; V: TRBV5-6
CDR3: CASSLVRGDTDTQYF; DNA: TGTGCCAGCAGCTTAGTCCGGGGGGATACAGATACGCAGTATTTT; D: TRBD2; J: TRBJ2-3; size: NA; V: TRBV11-2
CDR3: CASSVRDSLSSGNTIYF; DNA: TGTGCCAGCAGCGTTAGGGACAGCTTGAGCTCTGGAAACACCATATATTTT; D: TRBD1; J: TRBJ1-3; size: NA; V: TRBV9
CDR3: CASSVGQNNEKLFF; DNA: TGTGCCAGCAGCGTTGGGCAGAATAATGAAAAACTGTTTTTT; D: NA; J: TRBJ1-4; size: NA; V: TRBV6-1
CDR3: CATSQFRNTEAFF; DNA: TGCGCCACGAGCCAATTTCGGAACACTGAAGCTTTCTTT; D: NA; J: TRBJ1-1; size: NA; V: TRBV4-1
CDR3: CASSEFESADTQYF; DNA: TGCGCCAGCAGTGAGTTCGAGTCTGCAGATACGCAGTATTTT; D: NA; J: TRBJ2-3; size: NA; V: TRBV10-1
CDR3: CASSLWTGGKDRPSTEAFF; DNA: TGCGCCAGCAGCTTGTGGACAGGGGGCAAGGATCGGCCCTCCACTGAAGCTTTCTTT; D: TRBD1; J: TRBJ1-1; size: few; V: TRBV5-1
CDR3: CASSSGQLSPLHF; DNA: TGTGCCAGCAGTAGCGGACAGCTTTCACCCCTCCACTTT; D: NA; J: TRBJ1-6; size: NA; V: TRBV27
CDR3: CASSQETGIYSPLHF; DNA: TGTGCCAGCAGCCAAGAGACAGGGATCTACTCACCCCTCCACTTT; D: TRBD1; J: TRBJ1-6; size: NA; V: TRBV4-2
CDR3: CASSLGLGRGRHGYTF; DNA: TGTGCCAGCAGCTTGGGGTTGGGCAGGGGGCGCCATGGCTACACCTTC; D: TRBD1; J: TRBJ1-2; size: once; V: TRBV5-4
CDR3: CASSPPSLAIVEQFF; DNA: TGTGCCAGCTCACCACCGTCGCTAGCGATAGTTGAGCAGTTCTTC; D: NA; J: TRBJ2-1; size: NA; V: TRBV18
CDR3: CASSFGSGDYNEQFF; DNA: TGTGCCAGCAGCTTCGGTTCAGGGGATTACAATGAGCAGTTCTTC; D: NA; J: TRBJ2-1; size: NA; V: TRBV5-7
CDR3: CAWSVGGGVRGNYGYTF; DNA: TGTGCCTGGAGTGTAGGCGGCGGGGTGAGGGGCAACTATGGCTACACCTTC; D: NA; J: TRBJ1-2; size: NA; V: TRBV30
CDR3: CAWSPGLPGNTIYF; DNA: TGTGCCTGGAGCCCAGGGTTGCCTGGAAACACCATATATTTT; D: NA; J: TRBJ1-3; size: NA; V: TRBV30
CDR3: CAISEFQGMGSPQHF; DNA: TGTGCCATCAGTGAGTTTCAGGGGATGGGGTCGCCCCAGCATTTT; D: NA; J: TRBJ1-5; size: NA; V: TRBV10-3
CDR3: CATSSTRTSYEQYF; DNA: TGTGCCACCTCCTCTACTAGAACATCGTACGAGCAGTACTTC; D: NA; J: TRBJ2-7; size: NA; V: TRBV6-5
CDR3: CASSQVQGAKEKLFF; DNA: TGTGCCAGCAGCCAGGTACAGGGGGCGAAAGAAAAACTGTTTTTT; D: TRBD1; J: TRBJ1-4; size: many; V: TRBV4-2
CDR3: CASSVAPQGGYNEQFF; DNA: TGTGCCAGCAGCGTAGCCCCACAGGGGGGCTACAATGAGCAGTTCTTC; D: TRBD1; J: TRBJ2-1; size: NA; V: TRBV9
CDR3: CASSIGGGTDTQYF; DNA: TGTGCCAGTAGTATAGGCGGGGGAACAGATACGCAGTATTTT; D: TRBD2; J: TRBJ2-3; size: NA; V: TRBV19
CDR3: CASSPLAGYNEQFF; DNA: TGTGCCAGCAGCCCCCTAGCGGGGTACAATGAGCAGTTCTTC; D: TRBD2; J: TRBJ2-1; size: NA; V: TRBV9
CDR3: CASSPTGYNEQFF; DNA: TGCGCCAGCAGCCCTACAGGGTACAATGAGCAGTTCTTC; D: NA; J: TRBJ2-1; size: NA; V: TRBV4-1
CDR3: CASRKSGGYTF; DNA: TGTGCCAGCAGGAAGTCGGGTGGCTACACCTTC; D: NA; J: TRBJ1-2; size: NA; V: TRBV9
CDR3: CASSLPEITDTQYF; DNA: TGCGCCAGCAGCCTCCCAGAAATCACAGATACGCAGTATTTT; D: NA; J: TRBJ2-3; size: NA; V: TRBV5-1
CDR3: CASSASHRLYEQYF; DNA: TGTGCCAGCAGTGCCTCTCACAGGCTATACGAGCAGTACTTC; D: NA; J: TRBJ2-7; size: NA; V: TRBV6-1
CDR3: CASSLIPSGGPSFF; DNA: TGTGCCAGCAGCTTAATCCCCTCGGGGGGGCCGAGCTTCTTT; D: NA; J: TRBJ1-1; size: NA; V: TRBV11-3
CDR3: CACSTGPLHF; DNA: TGTGCCTGCTCGACAGGCCCCCTCCACTTT; D: NA; J: TRBJ1-6; size: NA; V: TRBV30
CDR3: CASSPSRGSNQPQHF; DNA: TGTGCCAGCAGCCCCTCAAGGGGGAGCAATCAGCCCCAGCATTTT; D: NA; J: TRBJ1-5; size: NA; V: TRBV6-1
CDR3: CASSLPGSGDQPQHF; DNA: TGTGCCAGCAGCTTACCAGGGTCGGGGGATCAGCCCCAGCATTTT; D: NA; J: TRBJ1-5; size: NA; V: TRBV5-8
CDR3: CASSYLGGYTF; DNA: TGTGCCAGCAGTTACCTGGGCGGCTACACCTTC; D: NA; J: TRBJ1-2; size: once; V: TRBV10-3
CDR3: CAWSGVAGKKDTQYF; DNA: TGTGCCTGGAGCGGAGTAGCGGGGAAGAAAGATACGCAGTATTTT; D: TRBD2; J: TRBJ2-3; size: NA; V: TRBV30
CDR3: CASSLGDSYYGYTF; DNA: TGCGCCAGCAGCTTGGGGGACAGTTACTATGGCTACACCTTC; D: TRBD1; J: TRBJ1-2; size: NA; V: TRBV5-1
CDR3: CASSYPQGMGYTF; DNA: TGTGCCAGCAGTTACCCGCAGGGTATGGGCTACACCTTC; D: NA; J: TRBJ1-2; size: NA; V: TRBV6-5